Presented here are 23 T cell receptor beta chains from one specimen sequenced in a study of shared clonotypes between healthy human individuals. Profiling relied on immunoSEQ multiplex PCR, and the TCRdb table lists in-frame clones only, not all of them. The repertoire has about 1 million clones, more than 60% of them found once; the top ten carry approximately 1.5%. Sequencing was performed on memory CD4+ T cells sorted from blood. Subset meaning: CD45RA-negative fraction. The receptors originated from a man aged 18 to 35 in good health.

The chain recombines TRBV7-8 with TRBJ2-2, with 14 bases aligning to TRBD2. J was trimmed by 5 bases and V by 4 bases; bases with no gene match: 6. CDR1 and CDR2 from the germline V gene are SGHVS and FQNEAQ. The CDR3 loop spans 17 amino acids. The CDR3 nucleotides read TGTGCCAGCAGCTGGGGGACTAGCGGGAGAGGTACCGGGGAGCTGTTTTTT. This translates into CASSWGTSGRGTGELFF.

Concerning this clone: Other nucleotide sequences from this sample produce the same CDR3. The chain combines TRBV7-2 with TRBJ2-3, with D perhaps given as TRBD1 or TRBD2 (5 bases each). This CDR3 comprises 16 residues. Trimming took off 6 bases at V and 1 base at J, with 17 bases between the two ends. The germline V gene encodes CDR1 SGHTA and CDR2 FQGNSA. The CDR3 sequence is CASSLSLGTGTDTQYF. The CDR3 DNA reads TGTGCCAGCAGTTTAAGTTTGGGGACGGGCACAGATACGCAGTATTTT.

This rearrangement joins TRBV18 to TRBJ2-3, with 7 bases lining up with TRBD1. Germline CDR1 reads KGHSH; CDR2 reads LQKENI. With V trimmed by 4 bases and J by 2 bases, 9 bases remained unmatched. This CDR3 contains 16 residues. The CDR3 spells CASSLMPGQNTDTQYF. CDR3 DNA sequence: TGTGCCAGCTCACTCATGCCGGGACAGAACACAGATACGCAGTATTTT.

This clone was seen a handful of times. The gene calls are TRBV9 and TRBJ2-3, with 9 bases matching TRBD2. The trim removed 3 bases at V and 6 bases at J, leaving 14 bases unmatched. This CDR3 is built from 17 residues. CDR1 is SGDLS and CDR2 is YYNGEE in the germline V gene. The CDR3 loop is CASSADPRGLARDTQYF. In DNA, the CDR3 is TGTGCCAGCAGCGCCGACCCGCGGGGACTAGCTAGGGATACGCAGTATTTT.

V is TRBV5-5 and J is TRBJ2-3, with 7 nucleotides matching TRBD1. The CDR3 is 16 residues long. The V gene end was trimmed by 7 bases and the J gene end by 2 bases; junction bases not matched to a gene: 13. CDR1 and CDR2 from the germline V gene are SGHKS and YYEKEE (reference sequence). The CDR3 sequence is CASAARGGGLTDTQYF. The CDR3 coding sequence is TGTGCCAGCGCGGCCCGAGGGGGCGGCCTCACAGATACGCAGTATTTT.

This chain joins TRBV5-4 and TRBJ2-5; TRBD1 agrees at 9 bases. The germline V gene encodes CDR1 SGHNT and CDR2 YYREEE (reference sequence). This CDR3 is 15 amino acids long. The trim removed 3 bases at V and 5 bases at J, leaving 8 bases unmatched. CDR3 in amino acids: CASSSGDRAGETQYF. The CDR3 nucleotides read TGTGCCAGCAGCTCGGGGGACAGGGCGGGGGAGACCCAGTACTTC.

This clone has only one observation. V gene TRBV7-2 combines with J gene TRBJ2-7; the D call may be TRBD1 or TRBD2 (5 bases each). V lost 1 base to trimming and J lost 1 base, with 11 bases between them. CDR1 and CDR2 (germline): SGHTA, FQGNSA. This CDR3 spans 15 amino acids. The CDR3 region is CASSLGGAGSYEQYF. The CDR3 DNA reads as TGTGCCAGCAGCTTAGGAGGGGCAGGTTCCTACGAGCAGTACTTC.

V usage is TRBV5-4 and J usage is TRBJ2-7, with 11 bases that match TRBD2. J lost 5 bases, V lost 0 bases, and 7 bases had no gene match. The CDR3 is 16 amino acids. Germline V gene lookup returns CDR1 SGHNT and CDR2 YYREEE (reference sequence). CDR3 sequence: CASSLGSSGGSHEQYF. For the CDR3, the DNA is TGTGCCAGCAGCTTGGGGTCTAGCGGGGGGAGCCACGAGCAGTACTTC.

This clone occurred many times. This chain connects TRBV19 to TRBJ1-5; D ambiguous. Trimming left V 3 bases short and J 6 bases short, with 12 bases between. The CDR3 spans 14 residues. CDR1 LNHDA and CDR2 SQIVND come from the germline V gene (reference sequence). The CDR3 DNA follows: TGTGCCAGTAGTATGTCGAGCCGGGGTCAGCCCCAGCATTTT. This codes for CASSMSSRGQPQHF.

As regards this clone: One base away lies a much larger clone, so this may be a sequencing read error. J is TRBJ2-3 and V is TRBV5-1; D unresolved. Germline CDR1 is SGHRS and CDR2 is YFSETQ. This CDR3 region has 12 residues. V was trimmed by 4 bases and J by 0 bases, leaving 3 bases between them. CDR3 amino acids: CASSTSTDTQYF. The CDR3 bases are TGCGCCAGCAGCACTAGCACAGATACGCAGTATTTT.

The V call is TRBV21-1, the J call TRBJ2-2; the table gives TRBD2 as D, unverified against the DNA. TRBV21-1 is noted as a pseudogene. This CDR3 has 20 amino acids. DNA of the CDR3: TGTGCCAGCAGCAAAGTAGGTAGCGGGGGCCCGGTTTTGTATCCCGGGGAGCTGTTTTTT. Amino acid sequence: CASSKVGSGGPVLYPGELFF.

On this clone: This sample includes further DNA sequences coding for the same CDR3. The V gene is TRBV7-9, the J gene TRBJ1-1; D may be TRBD1 (5 bases). The ends were cut back, 1 base at V and 1 base at J, with 10 bases in the middle. CDR1 is SEHNR, CDR2 FQNEAQ, per germline (reference sequence). CDR3 length: 15 residues. CDR3 residues: CASSLVGQGNTEAFF. Here the CDR3 DNA reads TGTGCCAGCAGCTTAGTGGGTCAGGGGAACACTGAAGCTTTCTTT.

J is TRBJ2-2 and V is TRBV9; D perhaps matches TRBD1 (5 bases). The germline V gene has CDR1 SGDLS and CDR2 YYNGEE. The length of the CDR3 is 15 residues. Trimming stripped 1 base from V and 5 bases from J, with 12 bases between. CDR3 loop: CASSVTPGQTGELFF. The CDR3 nucleotides read TGTGCCAGCAGCGTAACTCCAGGGCAAACCGGGGAGCTGTTTTTT.

V usage is TRBV6-5 and J usage is TRBJ1-2, with D hard to call. This CDR3 has 15 amino acids. Germline assignment: CDR1 MNHEY and CDR2 SVGAGI. V shed 6 bases and J shed 4 bases, with 18 bases lying between them. CDR3 nucleotides: TGTGCCAGCAGCCGACTGGAGGGCTTGGGCTATGGCTACACCTTC. Translation gives CASSRLEGLGYGYTF.

This chain connects TRBV7-2 to TRBJ1-6, with D perhaps TRBD1 (6 bases). This CDR3 contains 14 residues. Trimming took 5 bases from V and 6 from J, leaving 11 bases between them. The V gene's germline CDR1 is SGHTA and CDR2 FQGNSA. In nucleotides, the CDR3 is TGTGCCAGCAGCCCACAGGGAGTTAATTCACCCCTCCACTTT. This codes for CASSPQGVNSPLHF.

The rearrangement uses TRBV9 and TRBJ2-1; D is unclear. V lost 0 bases, J lost 1 base, and 8 bases lay in between. The CDR3 is made up of 15 amino acids. Germline CDR1 reads SGDLS; CDR2 reads YYNGEE. Here the CDR3 DNA reads TGTGCCAGCAGCGTAGCGGGTTATTCCTACAATGAGCAGTTCTTC. Translating it yields CASSVAGYSYNEQFF.

The V gene is TRBV19, the J gene TRBJ2-2; 11 bases map to TRBD2. There are 16 residues in the CDR3. After removal of 11 bases from V and 0 bases from J, the junction contained 8 bases not matched to a gene. Germline V gene lookup returns CDR1 LNHDA and CDR2 SQIVND (reference sequence). The DNA for the CDR3 is TGTGCCCGTCACGGGACTAGCGGAACGAACACCGGGGAGCTGTTTTTT. It yields the protein CARHGTSGTNTGELFF.

Ten or more counts support this clone. The J gene is TRBJ1-6, the V gene TRBV6-1, with D uncertain. Trimming took off 5 bases at V and 11 bases at J, with 16 bases between the two ends. CDR1 and CDR2 from the germline V gene are MNHNS and SASEGT. This CDR3 is built from 14 residues. The CDR3 reads CASSPNARRTPLHF. The CDR3 DNA sequence: TGTGCCAGCAGTCCCAATGCCCGAAGGACACCCCTCCACTTT.

The rearrangement uses TRBV5-1 and TRBJ2-2, with D tentatively TRBD1 or TRBD2 (5 bases each). Trimming left V 1 base short and J 0 bases short, with 10 bases between. The CDR3 is made up of 16 amino acids. The germline V gene encodes CDR1 SGHRS and CDR2 YFSETQ. CDR3 protein: CASSLKGTTNTGELFF. The DNA for the CDR3 is TGCGCCAGCAGCTTGAAGGGGACCACGAACACCGGGGAGCTGTTTTTT.

The rearrangement links TRBV10-3 to TRBJ1-2, with a tentative D call TRBD1 (5 bases). The V and J ends lost 2 bases and 10 bases respectively, with 23 bases between them. CDR3 size: 16 residues. Germline lookup yields CDR1 ENHRY and CDR2 SYGVKD. CDR3: CAISELVEGPMADYTF. Here the CDR3 DNA reads TGTGCCATCAGTGAGCTAGTCGAGGGGCCGATGGCGGACTACACCTTC.

The chain couples TRBV7-9 to TRBJ2-2; TRBD2 aligns across 7 bases. With 4 bases clipped from V and 1 base from J, the junction kept 9 bases outside the gene matches. CDR1 and CDR2 from the germline V gene are SEHNR and FQNEAQ (reference sequence). This CDR3 has 17 residues. The CDR3 DNA reads as TGTGCCAGCAGCTCCTCCAGCGGGACCCTGAACACCGGGGAGCTGTTTTTT. Residues: CASSSSSGTLNTGELFF.

This clone was seen a handful of times. The chain has TRBV19 and TRBJ1-5; D is unclear. The CDR3 runs to 13 residues. V was pared by 3 bases and J by 6 bases, with 9 bases between. Germline V gene lookup returns CDR1 LNHDA and CDR2 SQIVND (reference sequence). CDR3 nucleotides: TGTGCCAGTAGTATCGGGCTCGCTCAGCCCCAGCATTTT. Amino acids: CASSIGLAQPQHF.

V usage is TRBV7-9 and J usage is TRBJ2-7, with TRBD2 as a possible D gene (5 bases). V lost 0 bases, J lost 5 bases, and 8 bases lay in between. The CDR3 is 13 residues long. CDR1 is SEHNR, CDR2 FQNEAQ, per germline (reference sequence). CDR3 coding DNA: TGTGCCAGCAGCTTAGCGGGAGTCCACGAGCAGTACTTC. This encodes CASSLAGVHEQYF.